Shown below are 2 T cell receptor beta chains from a single sample sequenced in a study of Ad26.COV2.S vaccination and SARS-CoV-2 variants. The treatment: some 20 received Ad26.COV2.S at low or high dose, single or two shots; 5 received placebo; per-sample allocation not given. Sampling occurred on day 63 after the first vaccine or placebo injection. Some clones are missing from TCRdb's copy, which holds only in-frame ones; the method was immunoSEQ multiplex PCR. The table includes about 400,000 clones, roughly 90% detected once. The sample was peripheral blood, taken in a trial of Ad26.COV2.S vaccine versus placebo. These receptor sequences come from a person between 18 and 65 years old who received the Ad26.COV2.S COVID-19 vaccine or a placebo.

This chain uses TRBV12-3 or TRBV12-4 with TRBJ1-2; possibly TRBD1 for D (5 bases). Trimming removed 6 bases at V and 8 bases at J, with 13 bases between. The CDR3 runs to 12 residues. The CDR3 DNA follows: TGTGCCAGCAGCCCGGGGCCCCTGGGCTACACCTTC. Its translation is CASSPGPLGYTF.

J is TRBJ2-7 and V is TRBV30; weak D call: TRBD2 (5 bases). The V and J ends lost 0 bases and 7 bases respectively, with 16 bases between them. The CDR3 sequence is 14 residues long. Germline loops: CDR1 GTSNPN, CDR2 SVGIG (reference sequence). This CDR3 reads CAWSVASGMGEQYF. CDR3 nucleotides: TGTGCCTGGAGTGTGGCTTCGGGAATGGGGGAGCAGTACTTC.